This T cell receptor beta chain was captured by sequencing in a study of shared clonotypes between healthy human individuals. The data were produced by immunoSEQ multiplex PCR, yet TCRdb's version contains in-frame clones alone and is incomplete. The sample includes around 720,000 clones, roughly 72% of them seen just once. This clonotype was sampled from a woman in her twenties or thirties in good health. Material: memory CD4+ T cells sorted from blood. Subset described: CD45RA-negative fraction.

The CDR3 DNA is TGTGCCAGCAGCAAAGAAAAGCAGGGCCACTCCTACGAGCAGTACTTC. Protein: CASSKEKQGHSYEQYF. V and J are TRBV21-1 and TRBJ2-7; TRBD1 is the table's D call and was not checked against the DNA. TRBV21-1 is a recognized pseudogene. The CDR3 has 16 residues.